This T cell receptor (beta chain) came from a study of CD8+ T cells in alopecia areata. Trimming removed 5 bases from V and 7 bases from J; junction bases left unmatched: 7. CDR1 is SGDLS and CDR2 is YYNGEE in the germline V gene. The CDR3 loop spans 14 amino acids. The treatment was: oral pan-JAK inhibitor, 5-10 mg twice daily. cDNA prepared by RNA extraction and subsequent reverse transcription served as the template for sequencing. TCRdb keeps only in-frame clones here, not all; method: immunoSEQ multiplex PCR. The sample holds 190,000 or so clones; 55% to 75% are singletons and the top ten take more than 5.5%.

This TCR came from a human donor with alopecia areata. The chain employs TRBV9 and TRBJ2-7; the match to TRBD2 covers 12 bases. Sequencing used CD4+ T cells sorted from blood, obtained at week 24, from a patient treated with tofacitinib. This CDR3 is CASSRTSGVREQYF. The CDR3 DNA reads as TGTGCCAGCAGTAGGACTAGCGGGGTCCGGGAGCAGTACTTC. Supplemented by reference TRBV9 and TRBJ2-7, the full variable domain reads DSGVTQTPKHLITATGQRVTLRCSPRSGDLSVYWYQQSLDQGLQFLIQYYNGEERAKGNILERFSAQQFPDLHSELNLSSLELGDSALYFCASSRTSGVREQYFGPGTRLTVT.